Shown below are 21 T cell receptor beta chains from a single sample sequenced in a study of PD-L1 blockade in urothelial cancer. Time point indicated: pretreatment peripheral blood. Sequenced by immunoSEQ multiplex PCR; TCRdb stores in-frame clones only, minus some. The table records around 100,000 clones, roughly 87% of them present only once. The specimen was PBMCs, collected around atezolizumab (anti-PD-L1) treatment. Receptor source: a man aged 60-69 years with urothelial cancer.

In its sample, this clone was seen once. V is TRBV19 and J is TRBJ2-3, with 7 nucleotides matching TRBD1. The CDR3 is 14 residues long. Trimming at V came to 5 bases and at J to 4 bases, leaving 6 bases not matched to a gene. Per germline, CDR1 LNHDA and CDR2 SQIVND (reference sequence). The CDR3 DNA reads as TGTGCCAGTAGTCTACAGACAGGGTCAGATACGCAGTATTTT. This translates into CASSLQTGSDTQYF. Using reference TRBV19 and TRBJ2-3 for the parts outside the CDR3, the full variable domain is DGGITQSPKYLFRKEGQNVTLSCEQNLNHDAMYWYRQDPGQGLRLIYYSQIVNDFQKGDIAEGYSVSREKKESFPLTVTSAQKNPTAFYLCASSLQTGSDTQYFGPGTRLTVL.

V is TRBV28 and J is TRBJ1-2; D remains unclear. Germline V gene data show CDR1 as MDHEN and CDR2 as SYDVKM. The CDR3 totals 10 residues. Trimming took 6 bases from V and 8 from J, leaving 7 bases between them. The CDR3 here is CASRSQGYTF. DNA of the CDR3: TGTGCCAGCAGGTCACAAGGCTACACCTTC.

The chain links TRBV11-2 to TRBJ2-7; 9 nucleotides agree with TRBD1. CDR3 length: 15 amino acids. The V gene's germline CDR1 is SGHAT and CDR2 FQNNGV. V lost 5 bases to trimming and J lost 2 bases; unmatched junction nucleotides: 7. CDR3 sequence: CASSPHRGPPYEQYF. DNA of the CDR3: TGTGCCAGCAGCCCCCACAGGGGGCCCCCCTACGAGCAGTACTTC.

In its sample, this clone was seen a few times. This chain joins TRBV2 and TRBJ1-5, with 9 bases aligning to TRBD1. Germline V gene data show CDR1 as SNHLY and CDR2 as FYNNEI. Trimming took 6 bases from V and 5 from J; bases not matched to a gene: 11. CDR3 length: 16 residues. The CDR3 protein is CASREGGQGGHQPQHF. DNA of the CDR3: TGTGCCAGCAGAGAGGGGGGACAGGGAGGTCATCAGCCCCAGCATTTT.

The CDR3 DNA sequence: TGTGCCAGCAGCTCCGGGACAGGGGTGGAAAAACTGTTTTTT. As protein: CASSSGTGVEKLFF. The chain links TRBV6-1 to TRBJ1-4; TRBD1 matches 10 bases. This CDR3 region has 14 residues. Germline assignment: CDR1 MNHNS and CDR2 SASEGT. V shed 6 bases and J 8 bases; nucleotides not matched to a gene: 6.

This clone was observed a handful of times. The chain combines TRBV28 with TRBJ1-5; unclear D gene. CDR3 length: 13 residues. Trimming left V 2 bases short and J 10 bases short, with 12 bases between. Germline CDR1 reads MDHEN; CDR2 reads SYDVKM. CDR3 DNA sequence: TGTGCCAGCAGTTTAAGCTGGCAGCGACCCCAGCATTTT. It translates to CASSLSWQRPQHF.

This rearrangement joins TRBV5-6 to TRBJ2-5; 7 bases align to TRBD2. Germline V lookup: CDR1 SGHDT, CDR2 YYEEEE. The CDR3 contains 14 residues. V shed 10 bases, J shed 3 bases, and the junction held 12 bases outside the gene matches. The CDR3 protein is CASRPGLAEETQYF. In DNA, the CDR3 is TGTGCCTCCAGACCGGGTCTAGCGGAAGAGACCCAGTACTTC.

This clone was picked up a small number of times. The rearrangement joins TRBV18 to TRBJ2-7; TRBD1 matches 8 bases. Germline CDR1 reads KGHSH; CDR2 reads LQKENI. J was trimmed by 7 bases and V by 3 bases; bases with no gene match: 11. The CDR3 runs to 15 residues. DNA of the CDR3: TGTGCCAGCTCACCGTTATTGACAGGGGTGGAAGAGCAGTACTTC. Translation gives CASSPLLTGVEEQYF.

The genes are TRBV15 and TRBJ1-1; 10 bases are shared with TRBD1. Unmatched junction bases numbered 4, after V lost 5 bases and J lost 4 bases. The CDR3 has 14 residues. Germline lookup yields CDR1 LNHNV and CDR2 YYDKDF (reference sequence). CDR3 residues: CATSPGTGVTEAFF. The CDR3 DNA reads as TGTGCCACCAGCCCCGGGACAGGGGTCACTGAAGCTTTCTTT.

The chain recombines TRBV19 with TRBJ2-1; 7 nucleotides line up with TRBD1. Germline loops: CDR1 LNHDA, CDR2 SQIVND (reference sequence). The CDR3 runs 15 residues. The V segment lost 3 bases and the J segment 3 bases; nucleotides outside the gene matches: 5. The CDR3 reads CASSMNGQDYNEQFF. The CDR3, as DNA: TGTGCCAGTAGTATGAATGGACAGGACTACAATGAGCAGTTCTTC.

This chain links TRBV11-2 with TRBJ2-2, with D uncertain. CDR1 is SGHAT, CDR2 FQNNGV, per germline. The CDR3 sequence is 12 residues long. Trimming removed 3 bases at V and 6 bases at J, with 5 bases between. The CDR3 protein is CASSFGSGELFF. The CDR3 DNA is TGTGCCAGCAGCTTCGGTTCCGGGGAGCTGTTTTTT.

V usage is TRBV4-1 and J usage is TRBJ2-2; 9 bases are shared with TRBD1. Germline loops: CDR1 MGHRA, CDR2 YSYEKL. The CDR3 consists of 17 residues. V lost 0 bases and J lost 6; bases outside the gene matches: 8. The DNA of the CDR3 is TGCGCCAGCAGCCAAGAACGCGGGACAGGGTGGGCCGGGGAGCTGTTTTTT. This sequence encodes CASSQERGTGWAGELFF.

The rearrangement links TRBV6-1 to TRBJ2-7; tentative D call: TRBD1 (5 bases). Germline CDR1 reads MNHNS; CDR2 reads SASEGT. V shed 1 base and J shed 9 bases, with 10 bases lying between them. The length of the CDR3 is 12 residues. In nucleotides, the CDR3 is TGTGCCAGCAGTGAAGTACGGCAGGGGCAGTACTTC. Residues: CASSEVRQGQYF.

V gene TRBV2 combines with J gene TRBJ1-4; 7 bases map to TRBD1. J lost 2 bases, V lost 6 bases, and 6 bases had no gene match. The CDR3 covers 15 residues. Looked up from germline, CDR1 is SNHLY and CDR2 is FYNNEI. CDR3 DNA: TGTGCCAGCAGCATCCTGGGACAGACTAATGAAAAACTGTTTTTT. The encoded protein is CASSILGQTNEKLFF.

This clone has only one observation. The V and J genes are TRBV5-1 and TRBJ2-3; 14 bases map to TRBD2. In germline, CDR1 is SGHRS, CDR2 YFSETQ. There are 16 residues in the CDR3. The junction had 2 bases not matched to a gene; V was cut back by 1 base and J by 4 bases. The CDR3 is CASSLRLAGGADTQYF. The CDR3 DNA reads as TGCGCCAGCAGCTTGCGACTAGCGGGGGGGGCAGATACGCAGTATTTT.

This clone occurred a few times. The chain is built from TRBV7-9 and TRBJ1-3; D uncertain. Germline V gene sequence: CDR1 SEHNR, CDR2 FQNEAQ (reference sequence). Trimming shortened V by 3 bases and J by 0 bases, and 9 bases separated the two germline ends. The CDR3 is 15 amino acids. CDR3 in DNA: TGTGCCAGCAGCTTCGTCACTGTCTCTGGAAACACCATATATTTT. Translated: CASSFVTVSGNTIYF.

This chain connects TRBV27 to TRBJ1-3; the match to TRBD1 covers 7 bases. This CDR3 spans 15 amino acids. V was clipped by 2 bases and J by 3 bases; unmatched bases: 4. Germline-derived CDR1 and CDR2 are MNHEY and SMNVEV (reference sequence). As DNA, the CDR3 is TGTGCCAGCAGTTTAGTAGGGGGCAATGGAAACACCATATATTTT. Its protein product is CASSLVGGNGNTIYF.

The chain carries TRBV28 and TRBJ1-1, with unresolved D. The CDR3 consists of 14 residues. The V gene's germline CDR1 is MDHEN and CDR2 SYDVKM. V shed 1 base and J shed 3 bases, with 9 bases lying between them. This chain's CDR3 is CASSLFSQDTEAFF. In DNA, the CDR3 is TGTGCCAGCAGTTTATTCTCCCAGGACACTGAAGCTTTCTTT.

The chain employs TRBV2 and TRBJ1-5; 7 nucleotides align to TRBD1. The CDR3 sequence is 13 residues long. Germline CDR1 SNHLY, CDR2 FYNNEI. V lost 11 bases and J lost 5; bases outside the gene matches: 9. This CDR3 reads CAGKQGMHQPQHF. In DNA form, the CDR3 reads TGTGCCGGGAAACAGGGGATGCATCAGCCCCAGCATTTT.

CDR3 amino acids: CASSYGGDRAWNTQYF. The DNA of the CDR3 is TGTGCCAGCAGTTACGGTGGGGACAGGGCCTGGAATACGCAGTATTTT. V gene TRBV6-5 combines with J gene TRBJ2-3, with 9 positions matching TRBD1. V lost 2 bases to trimming and J lost 7 bases; unmatched junction nucleotides: 10. CDR3 size: 16 residues. The V gene's germline CDR1 is MNHEY and CDR2 SVGAGI.

The CDR3 nucleotides read TGTGCCAGCAGTTTAATCTGGGCGGGGAGCACTGAAGCTTTCTTT. This translates into CASSLIWAGSTEAFF. This chain connects TRBV27 to TRBJ1-1, with D hard to call. The CDR3 is made up of 15 amino acids. With 2 bases removed from V and 4 bases from J, the gap between germline ends came to 14 bases. From germline, CDR1 is MNHEY and CDR2 SMNVEV (reference sequence).